This passage covers 5 T cell receptor beta chains from one sample sequenced in a study of CD8 T cells in Susac syndrome. With random hexamers, roughly 0.45 to 1 ug RNA was reverse transcribed. TCRdb re-called the immunoSEQ multiplex PCR reads with MiXCR, one entry per CDR3 protein. The data hold 140,000 to 150,000 distinct CDR3 sequences, with roughly 95% observed a single time. The material sequenced was CD4+ T cells from PBMCs. The receptor set was obtained from a human donor with multiple sclerosis.

The J gene is TRBJ2-3, the V gene TRBV20-1; 8 bases map to TRBD1. With V trimmed by 5 bases and J by 6 bases, 10 bases remained unmatched. This CDR3 is 14 amino acids long. CDR1 is DFQATT and CDR2 is SNEGSKA in the germline V gene (reference sequence). In DNA form, the CDR3 reads TGCAGTGCTGGCGGTTTTTGGGACAGGGATACGCAGTATTTT. Its translation: CSAGGFWDRDTQYF.

The rearrangement joins TRBV7-9 to TRBJ2-5; no clear D gene. The CDR3 is made up of 13 amino acids. Trimming pared 3 bases from V and 5 bases from J, leaving 10 bases between. Per germline, CDR1 SEHNR and CDR2 FQNEAQ (reference sequence). In nucleotides, the CDR3 is TGTGCCAGCAGCTTCAGGCAGGAGGAGACCCAGTACTTC. This codes for CASSFRQEETQYF.

The rearrangement links TRBV9 to TRBJ1-4, with 7 positions matching TRBD1. Trimming removed 4 bases from V and 7 bases from J; junction bases left unmatched: 10. The CDR3 consists of 15 residues. Germline-derived CDR1 and CDR2 are SGDLS and YYNGEE. The CDR3 reads CASSNEGAPREKLFF. CDR3 nucleotides: TGTGCCAGCAGCAACGAGGGGGCCCCTCGTGAAAAACTGTTTTTT.

This clonotype was detected once. The chain has TRBV20-1 and TRBJ1-1; D gene uncertain. The CDR3 totals 14 residues. In germline, CDR1 is DFQATT, CDR2 SNEGSKA (reference sequence). Between the trimmed V and J ends, which lost 1 base and 3 bases, there was a span of 12 bases. In DNA form, the CDR3 reads TGCAGTGCTAGAGCAATACAAGAGGACACTGAAGCTTTCTTT. As protein: CSARAIQEDTEAFF.

This clonotype was observed a single time. This chain links TRBV12-3 or TRBV12-4 with TRBJ1-4; TRBD1 might be the D (5 bases). V was clipped by 6 bases and J by 5 bases, with 19 bases between them. The CDR3 sequence is 16 residues long. DNA of the CDR3: TGTGCCAGCAGCCGGGGACGGATTGGGCCCAATGAAAAACTGTTTTTT. Amino acids: CASSRGRIGPNEKLFF.